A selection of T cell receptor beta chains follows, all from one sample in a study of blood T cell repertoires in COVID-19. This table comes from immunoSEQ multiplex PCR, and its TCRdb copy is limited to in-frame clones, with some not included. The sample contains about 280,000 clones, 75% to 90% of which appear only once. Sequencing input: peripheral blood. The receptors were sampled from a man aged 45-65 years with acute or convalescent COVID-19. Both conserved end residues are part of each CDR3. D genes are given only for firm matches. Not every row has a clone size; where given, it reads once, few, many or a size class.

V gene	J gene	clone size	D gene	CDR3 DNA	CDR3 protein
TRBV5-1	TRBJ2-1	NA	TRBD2	TGCGCCAGCGCCCGGGACTATGAGTATGAGCAGTTCTTC	CASARDYEYEQFF
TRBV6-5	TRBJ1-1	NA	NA	TGTGCCAGCAGTTACTCGATAAGGACAGTGAACACTGAAGCTTTCTTT	CASSYSIRTVNTEAFF
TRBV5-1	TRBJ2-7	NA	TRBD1	TGCGCCAGCAGCCAAGGGACAGGGGGGTCGGACGAGCAGTACTTC	CASSQGTGGSDEQYF
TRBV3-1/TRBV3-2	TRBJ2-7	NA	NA	TGTGCCAGCAGCCAAACACAGACAGAAATCTACGAGCAGTACTTC	CASSQTQTEIYEQYF
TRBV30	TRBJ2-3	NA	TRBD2	TGTGCCTTAAGGCCCCCTAGCGGGGGGGCTCCCAGCACAGATACGCAGTATTTT	CALRPPSGGAPSTDTQYF
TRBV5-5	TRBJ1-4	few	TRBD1	TGTGCCAGCAGCTTGCTAAGCCCAGGGACAGGGAATACCCTTAATGAAAAACTGTTTTTT	CASSLLSPGTGNTLNEKLFF
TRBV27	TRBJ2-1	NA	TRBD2	TGTGCCAGCAGTTTAACAGCGGGGGGGTTCTACAATGAGCAGTTCTTC	CASSLTAGGFYNEQFF
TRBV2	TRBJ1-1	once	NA	TGTGCCAGCAGACTTGAGAACGGTATGAACACTGAAGCTTTCTTT	CASRLENGMNTEAFF
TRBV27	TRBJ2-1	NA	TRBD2	TGTGCCAGCAGTCCCGGGACTAGCGGGGCTAATGAGCAGTTCTTC	CASSPGTSGANEQFF
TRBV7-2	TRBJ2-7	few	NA	TGTGCCAGCAGCCCCCATCACATCTACGAGCAGTACTTC	CASSPHHIYEQYF
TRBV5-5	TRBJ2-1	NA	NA	TGTGCCAGCAGCCCGGGCGGGTTTGAGCAGTTCTTC	CASSPGGFEQFF
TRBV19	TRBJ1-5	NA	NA	TGTGCCAGTAGTATCTCTGGCAGGGGTGGGCCCCAGCATTTT	CASSISGRGGPQHF
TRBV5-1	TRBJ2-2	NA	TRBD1	TGCGCCAGCAGCTACGGACAGGACGGGGAGCTGTTTTTT	CASSYGQDGELFF
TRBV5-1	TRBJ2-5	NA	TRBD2	TGCGCCAGCAGCTCTCAAACTGGGGGGGAAGAGACCCAGTACTTC	CASSSQTGGEETQYF
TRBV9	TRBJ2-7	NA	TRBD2	TGTGCCAGCAGCGTAGGCGCTAGCGGGGGGTTCGAGCAGTACTTC	CASSVGASGGFEQYF
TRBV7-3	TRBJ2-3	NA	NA	TGTGCCAGCAGCCCCCCAGGGCGAAGCACAGATACGCAGTATTTT	CASSPPGRSTDTQYF